The T cell receptor (beta chain) described here comes from a study of blood T cell repertoires in COVID-19. About the research overall: Sites in the United States, Italy and Spain provided acute and convalescent COVID-19 samples. From T cells, B-cell-depleted T cells, or PBMCs came the material, which was cDNA or gDNA.

Germline trimming cut 5 bases from V and 0 bases from J; bases unmatched to any gene: 5. Germline values: CDR1 SGHVS, CDR2 FNYEAQ. The CDR3 spans 16 residues. As processed by the authors: Using reference gene primer amplification, nucleated cell counts were estimated. Sequencing used immunoSEQ multiplex PCR; TCRdb keeps in-frame clones, though not all of them. The DNA gave D and trimming, while V, J and clone size come from that table. The sample shows 85,000 to 100,000 clones, around 72% of them seen only once. This receptor was taken from a woman in her fifties or sixties in a cohort sampled during active or convalescent COVID-19. What was sequenced was peripheral blood. V is TRBV7-6 and J is TRBJ1-3; 9 bases fit TRBD1. CDR3 in DNA: TGTGCCAGCAGCCAGACAGGGGGTACCTCTGGAAACACCATATATTTT. Protein sequence: CASSQTGGTSGNTIYF.